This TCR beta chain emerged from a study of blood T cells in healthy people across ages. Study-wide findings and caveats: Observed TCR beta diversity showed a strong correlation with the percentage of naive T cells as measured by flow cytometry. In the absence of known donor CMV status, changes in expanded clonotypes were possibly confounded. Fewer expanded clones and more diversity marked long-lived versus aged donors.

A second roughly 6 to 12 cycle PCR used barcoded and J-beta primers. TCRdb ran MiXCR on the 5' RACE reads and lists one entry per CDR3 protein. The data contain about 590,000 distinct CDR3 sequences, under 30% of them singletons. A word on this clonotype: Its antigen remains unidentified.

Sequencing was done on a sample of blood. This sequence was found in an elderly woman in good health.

CDR3 coding DNA: TGTGCCAGCAGTTCCGGGACAGGGTGGAACACTGAAGCTTTCTTT. Protein product: CASSSGTGWNTEAFF. The J gene is TRBJ1-1, the V gene TRBV27; the match to TRBD1 covers 9 bases. CDR1 and CDR2 (germline): MNHEY, SMNVEV (reference sequence). V trimming: 4 bases; J trimming: 1 base; junction bases outside the gene matches: 4. There are 15 residues in the CDR3.